A single sample is the source of the 29 T cell receptor beta chains below, sequenced in a study of cytomegalovirus exposure and HLA in healthy donors. The repertoire was sequenced with immunoSEQ multiplex PCR; TCRdb's copy has only in-frame clones and lacks some. The sample shows 300,000 to 450,000 clones, 86% of them seen only once. Sequences were obtained from PBMCs. All receptors come from a woman under 30 in good health and CMV-seronegative.

This clone is a singleton in its sample. The chain couples TRBV19 to TRBJ1-5; D not certain. From germline, CDR1 is LNHDA and CDR2 SQIVND (reference sequence). V lost 1 base, J lost 3 bases, and 13 bases lay in between. This CDR3 region has 16 residues. The CDR3 loop is CASSIGNRRYNQPQHF. In DNA form, the CDR3 reads TGTGCCAGTAGTATAGGGAACAGAAGATACAATCAGCCCCAGCATTTT.

This rearrangement joins TRBV2 to TRBJ2-3, with 11 bases that match TRBD2. V trimming: 6 bases; J trimming: 9 bases; junction bases outside the gene matches: 11. Germline-derived CDR1 and CDR2 are SNHLY and FYNNEI. The CDR3 spans 15 residues. DNA of the CDR3: TGTGCCAGCAGGCCAAAACTAGCGGGAGTTGAAACGCAGTATTTT. This sequence encodes CASRPKLAGVETQYF. The variable domain in full, with the rest retrieved from reference TRBV2 and TRBJ2-3, is EPEVTQTPSHQVTQMGQEVILRCVPISNHLYFYWYRQILGQKVEFLVSFYNNEISEKSEIFDDQFSVERPDGSNFTLKIRSTKLEDSAMYFCASRPKLAGVETQYFGPGTRLTVL.

In this sample, this clone turned up many times. The gene calls are TRBV6-5 and TRBJ1-5, with TRBD1 identical over 7 bases. There are 15 residues in the CDR3. Looked up from germline, CDR1 is MNHEY and CDR2 is SVGAGI. Trimming took 0 bases from V and 2 from J; bases not matched to a gene: 1. The CDR3 protein is CASSYSQGGNQPQHF. The CDR3, as DNA: TGTGCCAGCAGTTACTCCCAGGGGGGCAATCAGCCCCAGCATTTT.

V gene TRBV5-4 combines with J gene TRBJ2-4; D possibly corresponds to TRBD2 (5 bases). With 4 bases removed from V and 7 bases from J, the gap between germline ends came to 15 bases. Germline V gene lookup returns CDR1 SGHNT and CDR2 YYREEE (reference sequence). The CDR3 sequence is 14 residues long. CDR3 protein: CASSPLIGENIQYF. The CDR3 nucleotides are TGTGCCAGCAGCCCACTCATTGGGGAGAACATTCAGTACTTC.

The gene calls are TRBV29-1 and TRBJ2-5; the match to TRBD2 covers 7 bases. With V trimmed by 7 bases and J by 1 base, 3 bases remained unmatched. CDR1 SQVTM and CDR2 ANQGSEA come from the germline V gene. The CDR3 has 12 amino acids. CDR3 sequence (DNA): TGCAGCGCTCGGACTAGCCAAGAGACCCAGTACTTC. Translation gives CSARTSQETQYF.

The genes are TRBV27 and TRBJ2-7; a weak D match, TRBD1 (5 bases). Trimming removed 4 bases at V and 2 bases at J, with 9 bases between. The length of the CDR3 is 13 residues. CDR1 and CDR2 (germline): MNHEY, SMNVEV (reference sequence). The CDR3 is CASSWGRTYEQYF. DNA for the CDR3: TGTGCCAGCAGTTGGGGCCGTACCTACGAGCAGTACTTC.

This clone was counted a single time. The V gene is TRBV19, the J gene TRBJ1-5, with 7 bases matching TRBD1. V shed 3 bases and J 6 bases; nucleotides not matched to a gene: 2. The CDR3 covers 13 residues. Germline V CDR1 and CDR2: LNHDA, SQIVND (reference sequence). CDR3 in amino acids: CASSMTGIQPQHF. In nucleotides, the CDR3 is TGTGCCAGTAGTATGACAGGGATTCAGCCCCAGCATTTT.

CDR3 residues: CASSGAKDRFTDTQYF. In nucleotides, the CDR3 is TGTGCCAGCAGCGGTGCTAAGGACAGGTTCACAGATACGCAGTATTTT. This chain links TRBV9 with TRBJ2-3; 7 bases agree with TRBD1. The ends lost 3 bases at V and 2 bases at J; junction bases unmatched: 9. Germline loops: CDR1 SGDLS, CDR2 YYNGEE. The CDR3 runs to 16 residues.

The genes are TRBV18 and TRBJ2-2; TRBD2 aligns across 7 bases. Germline V gene data show CDR1 as KGHSH and CDR2 as LQKENI. This CDR3 comprises 16 residues. J was trimmed by 0 bases and V by 4 bases; bases with no gene match: 5. CDR3 in amino acids: CASSRWEGPNTGELFF. The CDR3 nucleotides read TGTGCCAGCTCACGTTGGGAGGGACCGAACACCGGGGAGCTGTTTTTT.

The rearrangement uses TRBV29-1 and TRBJ2-7; 7 nucleotides align to TRBD1. After removal of 7 bases from V and 4 bases from J, the junction contained 13 bases not matched to a gene. This CDR3 contains 14 residues. In germline, CDR1 is SQVTM, CDR2 ANQGSEA. This CDR3 reads CSASTSTGPYEQYF. DNA for the CDR3: TGCAGCGCCAGCACATCGACAGGGCCTTACGAGCAGTACTTC.

The chain carries TRBV19 and TRBJ2-2; 9 positions match TRBD1. The germline CDR1 and CDR2 sequences are LNHDA and SQIVND (reference sequence). This CDR3 contains 13 residues. V was clipped by 9 bases and J by 9 bases; unmatched bases: 8. The CDR3 region is CASSGQGSRELFF. Here the CDR3 DNA reads TGTGCCAGCAGTGGACAGGGGTCCCGGGAGCTGTTTTTT. The complete variable domain, with remaining parts taken from reference TRBV19 and TRBJ2-2, reads DGGITQSPKYLFRKEGQNVTLSCEQNLNHDAMYWYRQDPGQGLRLIYYSQIVNDFQKGDIAEGYSVSREKKESFPLTVTSAQKNPTAFYLCASSGQGSRELFFGEGSRLTVL.

This sequence joins TRBV6-5 and TRBJ2-7; no clear D. Trimming stripped 8 bases from V and 5 bases from J, with 13 bases between. The CDR3 length is 12 residues. Germline V gene lookup returns CDR1 MNHEY and CDR2 SVGAGI. The CDR3 sequence is CASLSEHHEQYF. The CDR3 nucleotides are TGTGCCAGCCTTTCGGAGCACCACGAGCAGTACTTC.

The chain combines TRBV10-2 with TRBJ1-5; D is undetermined. The V gene's germline CDR1 is WSHSY and CDR2 SAAADI. This CDR3 has 13 residues. V lost 6 bases and J lost 6, with 12 bases in between. The CDR3 DNA sequence: TGCGCCAGCAGGTTAGTGGGAGGTCAGCCCCAGCATTTT. This codes for CASRLVGGQPQHF.

A few counts support this clone. This chain uses TRBV29-1 with TRBJ1-2; possibly TRBD1 for D (5 bases). The CDR3 totals 13 residues. V lost 5 bases and J lost 6, with 16 bases in between. Germline lookup yields CDR1 SQVTM and CDR2 ANQGSEA. The CDR3 here is CSVRQPREHGYTF. The CDR3 DNA follows: TGCAGCGTTCGACAGCCCAGGGAACATGGCTACACCTTC. The whole variable domain, remainder taken from reference TRBV29-1 and TRBJ1-2, is SAVISQKPSRDICQRGTSLTIQCQVDSQVTMMFWYRQQPGQSLTLIATANQGSEATYESGFVIDKFPISRPNLTFSTLTVSNMSPEDSSIYLCSVRQPREHGYTFGSGTRLTVV.

V gene TRBV10-3 combines with J gene TRBJ1-1; D is possibly TRBD1 (6 bases). The length of the CDR3 is 13 residues. CDR1 ENHRY and CDR2 SYGVKD come from the germline V gene. V lost 9 bases and J 1 base, leaving 12 bases between the germline ends. CDR3 in DNA: TGTGCCATGTCCGGACAGCCGAACACTGAAGCTTTCTTT. Translated: CAMSGQPNTEAFF.

The chain carries TRBV29-1 and TRBJ2-2; D is ambiguous. Germline V gene data show CDR1 as SQVTM and CDR2 as ANQGSEA. V was trimmed by 5 bases and J by 7 bases, leaving 8 bases between them. CDR3 length equals 11 residues. The CDR3 region is CSVSIGGELFF. Written as DNA, the CDR3 is TGCAGCGTTTCCATCGGCGGGGAGCTGTTTTTT.

V usage is TRBV29-1 and J usage is TRBJ2-2; 8 bases line up with TRBD1. The CDR3 loop spans 14 amino acids. CDR1 and CDR2 from the germline V gene are SQVTM and ANQGSEA. After removal of 0 bases from V and 8 bases from J, the junction contained 5 bases not matched to a gene. The CDR3 sequence is CSVEDLDRVGELFF. Here the CDR3 DNA reads TGCAGCGTTGAAGATCTGGACAGGGTGGGGGAGCTGTTTTTT.

This clone was recorded a few times. The chain is built from TRBV28 and TRBJ2-7; maybe TRBD1 (5 bases). Trimming removed 7 bases from V and 3 bases from J, with 13 bases in between. Germline CDR1 is MDHEN and CDR2 is SYDVKM. The CDR3 runs 13 residues. Here the CDR3 reads CASNRPHSYEQYF. The CDR3 nucleotides read TGTGCCAGCAACAGGCCCCACAGCTACGAGCAGTACTTC.

This chain links TRBV7-2 with TRBJ2-7, with 11 bases matching TRBD2. There are 14 residues in the CDR3. Trimming at V came to 5 bases and at J to 5 bases, leaving 5 bases not matched to a gene. Germline CDR1 and CDR2: SGHTA and FQGNSA. CDR3 loop: CASSHGLAGNEQYF. The CDR3 bases are TGTGCCAGCAGCCACGGACTAGCGGGTAACGAGCAGTACTTC. Full variable domain (outside the CDR3, taken from reference TRBV7-2 and TRBJ2-7): GAGVSQSPSNKVTEKGKDVELRCDPISGHTALYWYRQSLGQGLEFLIYFQGNSAPDKSGLPSDRFSAERTGGSVSTLTIQRTQQEDSAVYLCASSHGLAGNEQYFGPGTRLTVT.

The genes are TRBV27 and TRBJ2-7; TRBD2 matches 7 bases. V was pared by 1 base and J by 5 bases, with 5 bases of the junction left unmatched. CDR1 and CDR2 (germline): MNHEY, SMNVEV (reference sequence). This CDR3 has 14 amino acids. Written as DNA, the CDR3 is TGTGCCAGCAGTTTATGGGGGAGGGCCGACGAGCAGTACTTC. Protein sequence: CASSLWGRADEQYF.

The genes are TRBV4-1 and TRBJ1-2; TRBD1 aligns across 9 bases. Per the germline V gene, CDR1 is MGHRA and CDR2 is YSYEKL. With V trimmed by 3 bases and J by 6 bases, 5 bases remained unmatched. The CDR3 spans 14 residues. The CDR3 DNA reads as TGCGCCAGCAGCCAGGGGACAGGGTTCCATGGCTACACCTTC. This translates into CASSQGTGFHGYTF.

The V call is TRBV6-5, the J call TRBJ2-7, with 12 bases fitting TRBD1. Germline trimming cut 4 bases from V and 5 bases from J; bases unmatched to any gene: 6. Germline V gene lookup returns CDR1 MNHEY and CDR2 SVGAGI. CDR3 size: 15 residues. For the CDR3, the DNA is TGTGCCAGCAGTTCCCCGGGACAGGGGGCGGACGAGCAGTACTTC. It is translated as CASSSPGQGADEQYF.

Points on this clone: One end of the junction varies from germline; a read error may be responsible. The rearrangement uses TRBV27 and TRBJ2-3, with 7 bases that match TRBD1. CDR1 and CDR2 from the germline V gene are MNHEY and SMNVEV (reference sequence). This CDR3 region has 15 residues. The CDR3 nucleotides are TGTGTCAGCAGTTTGATAGGGACAGATACAGATACGCAGTATTTT. Its protein is CVSSLIGTDTDTQYF.

The V call is TRBV7-7, the J call TRBJ1-5; TRBD1 is a possible D gene (6 bases). The CDR3 has 16 residues. Germline assignment: CDR1 SSHAT and CDR2 FNYEAQ (reference sequence). V gave up 3 bases and J gave up 0 bases, with 12 bases separating them. The CDR3 nucleotides read TGTGCCAGCAGCTTGGCTACAGGGACTAGCAATCAGCCCCAGCATTTT. Protein: CASSLATGTSNQPQHF.

The rearrangement links TRBV4-1 to TRBJ2-2; 7 bases agree with TRBD2. The germline CDR1 and CDR2 sequences are MGHRA and YSYEKL. V gave up 0 bases and J gave up 2 bases; unmatched junction bases: 6. The CDR3 runs 17 residues. The CDR3 region is CASSQDRLAVNTGELFF. The CDR3 bases are TGCGCCAGCAGCCAAGATCGGCTAGCGGTAAACACCGGGGAGCTGTTTTTT.

This clone has just one count. The chain combines TRBV7-7 with TRBJ2-5; D is unresolved. The germline V gene has CDR1 SSHAT and CDR2 FNYEAQ (reference sequence). The ends were cut back, 3 bases at V and 0 bases at J, with 8 bases in the middle. The CDR3 totals 14 residues. CDR3 sequence: CASSFPVYQETQYF. DNA of the CDR3: TGTGCCAGCAGCTTCCCGGTATACCAAGAGACCCAGTACTTC.

V gene TRBV11-2 combines with J gene TRBJ1-1; possibly TRBD1 for D (5 bases). CDR3 length: 17 residues. Germline loops: CDR1 SGHAT, CDR2 FQNNGV. V lost 5 bases to trimming and J lost 0 bases, with 19 bases between them. CDR3 sequence (DNA): TGTGCCAGCAGCACCGGGCCGGGGGACTTGGTGAACACTGAAGCTTTCTTT. Its translation: CASSTGPGDLVNTEAFF.

This clone has a handful of counts. The chain is built from TRBV4-1 and TRBJ2-2; D gene unclear. V lost 1 base and J lost 6, with 15 bases in between. The CDR3 extends over 16 amino acids. The V gene's germline CDR1 is MGHRA and CDR2 YSYEKL. The DNA for the CDR3 is TGCGCCAGCAGCCAAGTCGTAACAGCTACACCCGGGGAGCTGTTTTTT. Protein: CASSQVVTATPGELFF.

J is TRBJ2-7 and V is TRBV18; 12 bases align to TRBD1. V lost 7 bases, J lost 6 bases, and 13 bases stayed unmatched. CDR1 and CDR2 from the germline V gene are KGHSH and LQKENI. This CDR3 comprises 16 residues. The CDR3 bases are TGTGCCAGCTGCAGGGCGCCGGGACAGGGGGCAGGCGAGCAGTACTTC. It translates to CASCRAPGQGAGEQYF.